This entry concerns a single TCR beta chain. Sequenced by immunoSEQ multiplex PCR; TCRdb stores in-frame clones only, minus some. There are about 160,000 clones in the sample; around 77% occur only once, and 2.8% lies in the top ten. The J segment lost 1 base and the V segment lost 5 bases, leaving 9 bases of the junction unmatched. Per germline, CDR1 SGHAT and CDR2 FQNNGV. There are 16 residues in the CDR3. This sample was taken from a study of blood T cell repertoires in COVID-19. Sample: peripheral blood. The chain uses TRBV11-2 and TRBJ2-3, with 7 bases matching TRBD1. This clonotype was sampled from a man in his 70s with acute or convalescent COVID-19. The CDR3 loop reads CASSPLQGMRTDTQYF. Written as DNA, the CDR3 is TGTGCCAGCAGCCCCCTACAGGGGATGCGCACAGATACGCAGTATTTT.